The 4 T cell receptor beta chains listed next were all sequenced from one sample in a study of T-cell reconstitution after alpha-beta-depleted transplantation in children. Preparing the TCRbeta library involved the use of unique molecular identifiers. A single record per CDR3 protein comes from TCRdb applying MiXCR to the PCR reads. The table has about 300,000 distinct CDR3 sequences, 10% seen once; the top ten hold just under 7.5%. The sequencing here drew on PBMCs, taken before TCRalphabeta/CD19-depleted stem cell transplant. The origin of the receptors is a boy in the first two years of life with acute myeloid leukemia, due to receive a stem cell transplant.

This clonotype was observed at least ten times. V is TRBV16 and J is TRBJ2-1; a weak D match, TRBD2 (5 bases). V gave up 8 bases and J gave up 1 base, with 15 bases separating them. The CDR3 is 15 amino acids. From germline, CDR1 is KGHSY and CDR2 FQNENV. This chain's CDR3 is CASSRVGKSYNEQFF. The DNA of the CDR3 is TGTGCCAGCTCGAGGGTGGGAAAATCCTACAATGAGCAGTTCTTC. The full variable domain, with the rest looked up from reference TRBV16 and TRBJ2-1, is GEEVAQTPKHLVRGEGQKAKLYCAPIKGHSYVFWYQQVLKNEFKFLISFQNENVFDETGMPKERFSAKCLPNSPCSLEIQATKLEDSAVYFCASSRVGKSYNEQFFGPGTRLTVL.

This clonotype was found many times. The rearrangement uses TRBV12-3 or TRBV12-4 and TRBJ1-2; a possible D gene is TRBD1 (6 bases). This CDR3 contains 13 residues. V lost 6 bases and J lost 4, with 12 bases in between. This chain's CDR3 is CASSPTGLYGYTF. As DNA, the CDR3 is TGTGCCAGCAGCCCGACAGGACTCTATGGCTACACCTTC.

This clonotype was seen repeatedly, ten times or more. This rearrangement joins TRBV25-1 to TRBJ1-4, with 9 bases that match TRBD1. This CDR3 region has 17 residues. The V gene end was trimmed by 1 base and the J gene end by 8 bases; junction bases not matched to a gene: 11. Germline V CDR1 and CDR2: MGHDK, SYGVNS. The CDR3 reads CASSEFSPGQGGEKLFF. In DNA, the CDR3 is TGTGCCAGCAGTGAATTCTCTCCGGGACAGGGAGGAGAAAAACTGTTTTTT.

CDR3 loop: CASSFYGNWGQETQYF. The CDR3 nucleotides read TGTGCCAGCAGCTTCTACGGGAATTGGGGCCAAGAGACCCAGTACTTC. The V and J genes are TRBV7-2 and TRBJ2-5, with D perhaps matching TRBD2 (5 bases). CDR3 length equals 16 residues. Trimming removed 3 bases at V and 1 base at J, with 15 bases between. Germline V CDR1 and CDR2: SGHTA, FQGNSA.